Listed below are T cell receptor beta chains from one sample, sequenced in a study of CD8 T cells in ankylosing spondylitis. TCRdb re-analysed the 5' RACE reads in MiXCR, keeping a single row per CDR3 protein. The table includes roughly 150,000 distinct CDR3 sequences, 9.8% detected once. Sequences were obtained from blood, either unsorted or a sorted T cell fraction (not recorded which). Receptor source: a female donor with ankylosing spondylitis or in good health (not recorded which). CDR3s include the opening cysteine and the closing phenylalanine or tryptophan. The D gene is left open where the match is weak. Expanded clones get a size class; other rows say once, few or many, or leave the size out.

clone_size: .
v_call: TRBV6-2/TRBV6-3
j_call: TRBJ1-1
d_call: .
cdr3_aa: CASSYSQGLNTEAFF
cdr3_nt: TGTGCCAGCAGTTACTCCCAGGGGTTGAACACTGAAGCTTTCTTT

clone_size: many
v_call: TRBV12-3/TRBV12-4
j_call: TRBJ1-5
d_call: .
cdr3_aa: CASSLGKGNQPQHF
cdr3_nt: TGTGCCAGCAGTTTGGGGAAGGGCAATCAGCCCCAGCATTTT

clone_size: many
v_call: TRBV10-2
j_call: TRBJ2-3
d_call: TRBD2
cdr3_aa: CASSEGTTFDTQYF
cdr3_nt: TGCGCCAGCAGTGAGGGGACTACATTCGATACGCAGTATTTT

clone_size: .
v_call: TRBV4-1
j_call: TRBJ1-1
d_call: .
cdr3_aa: CASSQDSERAFF
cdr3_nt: TGCGCCAGCAGCCAAGATTCGGAGAGGGCTTTCTTT

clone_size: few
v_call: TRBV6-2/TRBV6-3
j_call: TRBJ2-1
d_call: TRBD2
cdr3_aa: CASWEGEQFF
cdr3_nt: TGTGCCAGCTGGGAGGGAGAGCAGTTCTTC

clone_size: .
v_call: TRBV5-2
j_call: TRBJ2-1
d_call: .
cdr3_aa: CASRKGQGIGSSYNEQFF
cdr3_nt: TGTGCCAGCAGGAAGGGACAGGGGATTGGGAGCTCCTACAATGAGCAGTTCTTC

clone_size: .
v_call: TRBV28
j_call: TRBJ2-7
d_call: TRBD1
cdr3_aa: CASTLTGGLYEQYF
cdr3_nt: TGTGCCAGCACTCTTACAGGGGGTCTCTACGAGCAGTACTTC

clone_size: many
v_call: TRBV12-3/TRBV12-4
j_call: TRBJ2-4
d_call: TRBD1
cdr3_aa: CASSLTGAGQNIQYF
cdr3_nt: TGTGCCAGCAGTTTGACAGGGGCCGGCCAAAACATTCAGTACTTC

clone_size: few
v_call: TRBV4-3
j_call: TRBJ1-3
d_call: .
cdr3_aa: CASSQEFFSGNTIYF
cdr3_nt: TGCGCCAGCAGCCAAGAGTTCTTCTCCGGAAACACCATATATTTT

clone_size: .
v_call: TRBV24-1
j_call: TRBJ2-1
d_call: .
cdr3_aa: CATSGSSYNEQFF
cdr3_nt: TGTGCCACCAGCGGGAGCTCCTACAATGAGCAGTTCTTC

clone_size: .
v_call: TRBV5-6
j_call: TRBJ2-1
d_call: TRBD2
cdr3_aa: CASSPGLAGIEQFF
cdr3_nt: TGTGCCAGCAGCCCGGGACTAGCGGGAATTGAGCAGTTCTTC

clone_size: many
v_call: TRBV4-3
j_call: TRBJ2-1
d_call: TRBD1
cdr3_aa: CASSPGGDDEQFF
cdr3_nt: TGCGCCAGCAGCCCAGGGGGAGACGATGAGCAGTTCTTC

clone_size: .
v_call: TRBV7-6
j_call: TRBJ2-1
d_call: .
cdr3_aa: CASSLGPGRTFPEQFF
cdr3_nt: TGTGCCAGCAGCTTAGGACCCGGCCGGACTTTCCCTGAGCAGTTCTTC

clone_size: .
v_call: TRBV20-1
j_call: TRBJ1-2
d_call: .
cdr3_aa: CSAEEQAYGYTF
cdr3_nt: TGCAGTGCTGAGGAACAGGCATATGGCTACACCTTC

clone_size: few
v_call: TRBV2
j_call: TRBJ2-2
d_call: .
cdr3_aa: CASSDASNTGELFF
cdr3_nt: TGTGCCAGCAGTGACGCGTCGAACACCGGGGAGCTGTTTTTT

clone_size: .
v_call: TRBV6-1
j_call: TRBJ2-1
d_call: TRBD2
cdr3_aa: CASSAPGGTSGSLNNEQFF
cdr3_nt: TGTGCCAGCAGTGCCCCGGGGGGGACTAGCGGGAGTCTCAACAATGAGCAGTTCTTC

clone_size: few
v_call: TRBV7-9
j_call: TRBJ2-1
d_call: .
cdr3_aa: CASSQDGAEPNEQFF
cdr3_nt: TGTGCCAGCAGCCAAGACGGGGCAGAGCCCAATGAGCAGTTCTTC

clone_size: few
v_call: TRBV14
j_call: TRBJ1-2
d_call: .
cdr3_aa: CASSQEAGLYGYTF
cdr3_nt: TGTGCCAGCAGCCAAGAGGCCGGACTCTATGGCTACACCTTC

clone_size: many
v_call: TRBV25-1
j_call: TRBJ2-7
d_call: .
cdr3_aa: CASSAGGSGTLSYEQYF
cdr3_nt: TGTGCCAGCAGTGCAGGGGGGTCCGGGACGTTGTCCTACGAGCAGTACTTC

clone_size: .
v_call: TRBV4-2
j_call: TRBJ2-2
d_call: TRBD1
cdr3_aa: CASSSRTGGRKNTGELFF
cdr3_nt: TGTGCCAGCAGCTCGCGGACAGGGGGAAGGAAGAACACCGGGGAGCTGTTTTTT

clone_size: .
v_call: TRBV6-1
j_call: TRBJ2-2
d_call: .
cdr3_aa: CASSIDRPNTGELFF
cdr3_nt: TGTGCCAGCAGCATAGACAGGCCGAACACCGGGGAGCTGTTTTTT

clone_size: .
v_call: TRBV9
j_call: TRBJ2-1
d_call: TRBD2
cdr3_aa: CASSVGGGMENEQFF
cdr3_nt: TGTGCCAGCAGCGTAGGGGGGGGAATGGAGAATGAGCAGTTCTTC

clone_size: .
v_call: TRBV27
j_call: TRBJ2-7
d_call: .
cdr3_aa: CASSLGGPNYEQYF
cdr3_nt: TGTGCCAGCAGTTTGGGCGGGCCAAACTACGAGCAGTACTTC

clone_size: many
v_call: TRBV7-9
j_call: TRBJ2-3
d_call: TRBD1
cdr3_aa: CASSSLPGQSTDTQYF
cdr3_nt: TGTGCCAGCAGCAGTCTCCCGGGACAGAGCACAGATACGCAGTATTTT

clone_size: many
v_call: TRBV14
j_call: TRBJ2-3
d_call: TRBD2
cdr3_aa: CASSQDFLAGGSSTDTQYF
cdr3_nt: TGTGCCAGCAGCCAAGATTTTCTAGCGGGAGGAAGCAGTACAGATACGCAGTATTTT

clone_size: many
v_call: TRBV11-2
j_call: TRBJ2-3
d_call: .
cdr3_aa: CASSSGDWQYF
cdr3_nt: TGTGCCAGCAGCTCGGGAGACTGGCAGTATTTT

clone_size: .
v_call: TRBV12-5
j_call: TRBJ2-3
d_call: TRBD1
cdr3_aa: CASGLFPGQGADTQYF
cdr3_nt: TGTGCTAGTGGTTTGTTTCCGGGACAGGGGGCTGATACGCAGTATTTT

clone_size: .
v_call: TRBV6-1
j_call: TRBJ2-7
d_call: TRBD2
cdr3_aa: CASSDLPAGEDSWYEQYF
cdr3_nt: TGTGCCAGCAGTGATCTCCCGGCGGGGGAGGATTCCTGGTACGAGCAGTACTTC

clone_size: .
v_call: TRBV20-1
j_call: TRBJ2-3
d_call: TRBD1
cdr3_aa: CSARGRQGARTDTQYF
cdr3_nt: TGCAGTGCTAGAGGGCGCCAGGGGGCCCGCACAGATACGCAGTATTTT

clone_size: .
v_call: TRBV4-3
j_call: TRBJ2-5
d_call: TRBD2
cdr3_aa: CASSQVAGGKTQYF
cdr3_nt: TGCGCCAGCAGCCAAGTGGCGGGAGGGAAGACCCAGTACTTC

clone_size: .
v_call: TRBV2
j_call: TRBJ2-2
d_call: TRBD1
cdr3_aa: CASSEATGGGELFF
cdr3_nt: TGTGCCAGCAGTGAAGCGACAGGGGGCGGGGAGCTGTTTTTT

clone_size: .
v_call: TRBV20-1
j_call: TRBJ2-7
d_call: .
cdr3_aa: CSARDSEDAIYEQYF
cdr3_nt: TGCAGTGCTAGAGATAGTGAGGATGCGATCTACGAGCAGTACTTC

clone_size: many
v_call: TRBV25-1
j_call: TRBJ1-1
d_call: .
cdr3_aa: CASSARGWETEAFF
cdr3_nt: TGTGCCAGCAGTGCCAGGGGTTGGGAAACTGAAGCTTTCTTT

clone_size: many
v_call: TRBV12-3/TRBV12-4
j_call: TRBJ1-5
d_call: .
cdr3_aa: CASRQGTNQPQHF
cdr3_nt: TGTGCCAGCAGACAGGGAACCAATCAGCCCCAGCATTTT

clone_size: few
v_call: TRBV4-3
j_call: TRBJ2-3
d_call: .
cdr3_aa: CASSQGLSGESNTQYF
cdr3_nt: TGCGCCAGCAGCCAAGGCCTCTCCGGGGAGTCAAATACGCAGTATTTT

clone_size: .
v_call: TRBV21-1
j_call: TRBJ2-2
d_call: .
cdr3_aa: CASSKGREIGELFF
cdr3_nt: TGTGCCAGCAGCAAAGGGCGGGAGATCGGGGAGCTGTTTTTT

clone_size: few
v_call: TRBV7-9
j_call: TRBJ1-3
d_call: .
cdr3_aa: CASSPSALSGNTIYF
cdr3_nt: TGTGCCAGCAGCCCCTCGGCGCTCTCTGGAAACACCATATATTTT

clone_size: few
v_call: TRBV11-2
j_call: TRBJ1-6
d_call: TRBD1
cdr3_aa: CASSLGTDRANSPLHF
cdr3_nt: TGTGCCAGCAGCTTAGGCACGGACAGGGCGAATTCACCCCTCCACTTT

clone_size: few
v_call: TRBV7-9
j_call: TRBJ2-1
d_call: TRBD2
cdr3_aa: CASSLTSQAGETYNEQFF
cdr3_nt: TGTGCCAGCAGCTTGACCTCTCAAGCGGGAGAAACCTACAATGAGCAGTTCTTC

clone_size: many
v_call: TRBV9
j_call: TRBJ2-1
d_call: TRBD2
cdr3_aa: CASSEGLAGLEEQFF
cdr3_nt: TGTGCCAGCAGCGAGGGACTAGCGGGTCTTGAGGAGCAGTTCTTC

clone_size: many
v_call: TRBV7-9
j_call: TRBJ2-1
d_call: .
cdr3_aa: CASSSRSGDVGNEQFF
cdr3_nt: TGTGCCAGCAGCTCCAGGTCGGGAGACGTGGGCAATGAGCAGTTCTTC

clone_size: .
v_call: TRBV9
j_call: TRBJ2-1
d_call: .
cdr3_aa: CASSVGGRSSYNEQFF
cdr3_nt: TGTGCCAGCAGCGTGGGGGGGCGAAGCTCCTACAATGAGCAGTTCTTC

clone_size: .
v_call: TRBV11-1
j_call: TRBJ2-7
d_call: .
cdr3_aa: CASSYGTFYEQYF
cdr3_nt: TGTGCCAGCAGTTACGGGACTTTCTACGAGCAGTACTTC

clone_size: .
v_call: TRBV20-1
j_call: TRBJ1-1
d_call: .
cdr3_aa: CSAIRGAFF
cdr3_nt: TGCAGTGCTATACGGGGAGCTTTCTTT

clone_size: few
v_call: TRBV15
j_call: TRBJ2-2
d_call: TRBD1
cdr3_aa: CATSVTGGNGELFF
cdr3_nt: TGTGCCACCAGCGTGACAGGGGGAAACGGGGAGCTGTTTTTT

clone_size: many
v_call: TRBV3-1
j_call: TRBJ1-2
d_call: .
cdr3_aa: CASSHRESYGYTF
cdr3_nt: TGTGCCAGCAGCCACAGGGAAAGCTATGGCTACACCTTC

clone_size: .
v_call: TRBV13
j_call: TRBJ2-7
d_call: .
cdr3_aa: CASSSSSLSSYEQYF
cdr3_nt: TGTGCCAGCAGCTCCTCCTCGTTATCGTCCTACGAGCAGTACTTC

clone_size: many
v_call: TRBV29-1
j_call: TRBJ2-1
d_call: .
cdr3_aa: CSVERGYEQFF
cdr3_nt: TGCAGCGTTGAAAGAGGATATGAGCAGTTCTTC

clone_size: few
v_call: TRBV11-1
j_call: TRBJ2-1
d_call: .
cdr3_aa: CASSPTAGPSRLRNEQFF
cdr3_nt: TGTGCCAGCAGTCCGACCGCGGGTCCTAGCCGCCTCCGTAATGAGCAGTTCTTC